This TCR beta chain was observed in a study of T cell changes during pregnancy in multiple sclerosis. Data came from immunoSEQ multiplex PCR; TCRdb stores just in-frame clones and leaves some out. The sample holds some 110,000 clones, 91% seen once. V was shortened by 7 bases and J by 0 bases, with 14 bases between the two germline ends. There are 15 residues in the CDR3. CDR1 and CDR2 from the germline V gene are SGHRS and YFSETQ. The sequenced sample was peripheral blood, obtained before pregnancy. The receptor comes from a female donor with multiple sclerosis, enrolled in a pregnancy study. The chain has TRBV5-1 and TRBJ1-3; D gene uncertain. This CDR3 is CASQASASSGNTIYF. Here the CDR3 DNA reads TGCGCCAGCCAGGCGTCGGCCAGCTCTGGAAACACCATATATTTT.